The clone carrying this T cell receptor (beta chain) was seen at least ten times. The antigen remains unidentified. This entry comes from a study of T-cell memory formation after mild COVID-19. Findings and caveats of the study: Clones shrinking between day 15 and 85 showed a balanced CD4/CD8 split, and those that grew later tilted toward CD4+.

Per the germline V gene, CDR1 is MGHRA and CDR2 is YSYEKL. Trimming removed 2 bases from V and 3 bases from J, with 10 bases in between. This CDR3 is built from 15 residues. The TCR alpha and TCR beta cDNA libraries, bearing sample barcodes and UMIs, were generated by 5'RACE using constant-segment primers. TCRdb reprocessed the 5' RACE reads via MiXCR and lists one record per CDR3 protein. The data show roughly 190,000 distinct CDR3 sequences, about 18% seen once. The receptor was derived from an adult woman who had mild COVID-19 (a few samples of this study predate the infection). Cell type and time point are not known. The chain combines TRBV4-1 with TRBJ2-2; the D gene is possibly TRBD2 (5 bases). Sequenced: PBMCs or a T cell subset sorted from them (not recorded which). In DNA, the CDR3 is TGCGCCAGCAGCCAATCTACGAGGGACACCGGGGAGCTGTTTTTT. This codes for CASSQSTRDTGELFF.